Listed below are T cell receptor beta chains from one sample, sequenced in a study of blood T cell repertoires in COVID-19. Generated by immunoSEQ multiplex PCR, the TCRdb table keeps only in-frame clones and is missing some. The repertoire has about 250,000 clones, about 68% of them found once; the top ten carry around 3.4%. Sequencing used peripheral blood. Receptors originate from a woman of 80 years or more with acute or convalescent COVID-19. CDR3s include the opening cysteine and the closing phenylalanine or tryptophan. D genes are given only for firm matches. Part of the rows lack a size; the others show once, few, many or a class for expanded clones.

V gene	J gene	clone size	D gene	CDR3 protein	CDR3 DNA
TRBV2	TRBJ2-7	NA	NA	CASTYAGGAYEQYF	TGTGCCAGCACTTACGCCGGCGGCGCCTACGAGCAGTACTTC
TRBV5-5	TRBJ2-7	NA	TRBD2	CASSITGTSGRGALYEQYF	TGTGCCAGCAGCATAACCGGGACTAGCGGGAGGGGTGCGTTGTACGAGCAGTACTTC
TRBV6-1	TRBJ2-7	NA	NA	CASSEVGQDDYEQYF	TGTGCCAGCAGTGAAGTTGGCCAGGATGACTACGAGCAGTACTTC
TRBV7-6	TRBJ2-7	NA	TRBD2	CASSKVAGGDYEQYF	TGTGCCAGCAGCAAAGTAGCGGGGGGCGACTACGAGCAGTACTTC
TRBV7-2	TRBJ2-5	NA	TRBD2	CASSLVGTSRETQYF	TGTGCCAGCAGCTTAGTGGGGACTAGTCGGGAGACCCAGTACTTC
TRBV29-1	TRBJ2-2	few	NA	CSVQVYTGELFF	TGCAGCGTACAGGTATACACCGGGGAGCTGTTTTTT
TRBV2	TRBJ2-5	NA	NA	CASSSGQPPETQYF	TGTGCCAGCAGCTCAGGCCAACCCCCAGAGACCCAGTACTTC
TRBV6-5	TRBJ1-1	NA	NA	CASSWRTSTEAFF	TGTGCCAGCAGTTGGAGAACTAGCACTGAAGCTTTCTTT
TRBV6-5	TRBJ1-1	NA	TRBD1	CASSPSDRANTEAFF	TGTGCCAGCAGTCCCTCGGACAGGGCCAACACTGAAGCTTTCTTT
TRBV27	TRBJ2-7	few	TRBD2	CASRGTRAHEQYF	TGTGCCAGCAGGGGGACTAGGGCACACGAGCAGTACTTC
TRBV20-1	TRBJ1-2	NA	NA	CSAIQGFGYTF	TGCAGTGCTATACAGGGTTTTGGCTACACCTTC
TRBV11-2	TRBJ2-7	NA	NA	CASSPLNEQYF	TGTGCCAGCAGCCCCCTAAACGAGCAGTACTTC
TRBV12-3/TRBV12-4	TRBJ2-1	NA	TRBD1	CASGNSGTGSMFF	TGTGCCAGCGGCAACTCCGGGACAGGGTCGATGTTCTTC
TRBV9	TRBJ2-2	NA	NA	CASSVQNTGELFF	TGTGCCAGCAGCGTACAGAACACCGGGGAGCTGTTTTTT
TRBV14	TRBJ2-1	NA	TRBD2	CASSPGTSGRGSSYNEQFF	TGTGCCAGCAGCCCCGGGACTAGCGGGAGGGGGAGCTCCTACAATGAGCAGTTCTTC
TRBV3-1/TRBV3-2	TRBJ1-3	NA	TRBD1	CASSRKGGTGNTIYF	TGTGCCAGCTCCAGGAAAGGGGGCACTGGAAACACCATATATTTT
TRBV5-1	TRBJ1-1	NA	NA	CASSSDTYTEAFF	TGCGCCAGCAGCTCGGACACTTACACTGAAGCTTTCTTT
TRBV10-3	TRBJ2-3	NA	TRBD2	CAISERRGESGRGADTQYF	TGTGCCATCAGTGAGCGGCGGGGGGAAAGCGGGAGGGGCGCAGATACGCAGTATTTT
TRBV19	TRBJ1-4	many	NA	CASSIPFEKLFF	TGTGCCAGTAGTATTCCCTTTGAAAAACTGTTTTTT
TRBV7-9	TRBJ2-7	NA	NA	CASSLGAFYEQYF	TGTGCCAGCAGCTTAGGGGCCTTCTACGAGCAGTACTTC
TRBV15	TRBJ1-5	once	NA	CATSRGGDFNQPQHF	TGTGCCACCAGCAGAGGCGGAGATTTTAATCAGCCCCAGCATTTT
TRBV5-4	TRBJ1-1	NA	TRBD1	CASSRTGGALNTEAFF	TGTGCCAGCAGTCGGACAGGGGGCGCTTTGAACACTGAAGCTTTCTTT
TRBV6-1	TRBJ1-5	NA	TRBD1	CASSDRGDQPQHF	TGTGCCAGCAGTGACAGGGGGGATCAGCCCCAGCATTTT
TRBV14	TRBJ1-1	few	TRBD1	CASSTLGDSRNTEAFF	TGTGCCAGCAGCACTCTCGGGGACAGCAGGAACACTGAAGCTTTCTTT
TRBV5-5	TRBJ1-5	NA	TRBD1	CASSPGQLNQPQHF	TGTGCCAGCAGCCCGGGACAGCTCAATCAGCCCCAGCATTTT
TRBV19	TRBJ2-7	NA	TRBD2	CASSKSGTSGSYEQYF	TGTGCCAGTAGTAAGTCCGGGACTAGCGGGAGCTACGAGCAGTACTTC
TRBV10-1	TRBJ1-2	many	TRBD1	CASSHGQGSYGYTF	TGCGCCAGCAGTCATGGACAGGGAAGCTATGGCTACACCTTC
TRBV3-1/TRBV3-2	TRBJ2-5	NA	NA	CASSQGTLQETQYF	TGTGCCAGCAGCCAAGGGACTCTACAAGAGACCCAGTACTTC
TRBV5-1	TRBJ1-2	NA	TRBD1	CASSGTGTGNAGGYTF	TGCGCCAGCAGCGGGACCGGGACAGGGAATGCGGGGGGCTACACCTTC
TRBV6-1	TRBJ1-1	once	NA	CASIEGLMNTEAFF	TGTGCCAGCATTGAAGGACTGATGAACACTGAAGCTTTCTTT
TRBV30	TRBJ2-2	few	NA	CAWSRAGELFF	TGTGCCTGGAGTCGGGCCGGGGAGCTGTTTTTT
TRBV2	TRBJ2-1	few	TRBD2	CASENIAGGSYNEQFF	TGTGCCAGCGAGAACATCGCGGGAGGTTCCTACAATGAGCAGTTCTTC
TRBV29-1	TRBJ2-3	NA	NA	CSVVSGLLTSTDTQYF	TGCAGCGTGGTCTCAGGACTACTGACTAGCACAGATACGCAGTATTTT
TRBV7-2	TRBJ1-5	NA	TRBD1	CASSLVGTGYQPQHF	TGTGCCAGCAGCTTAGTAGGGACAGGGTATCAGCCCCAGCATTTT
TRBV19	TRBJ1-5	NA	TRBD1	CASKGPGQGVQPQHF	TGTGCCAGTAAGGGACCGGGACAGGGAGTGCAGCCCCAGCATTTT
TRBV7-6	TRBJ2-7	NA	NA	CASSLKRNGWTEQYF	TGTGCCAGCAGCTTGAAGAGGAACGGCTGGACAGAGCAGTACTTC
TRBV14	TRBJ1-2	NA	TRBD1	CASSQGRQGLNYGYTF	TGTGCCAGCAGCCAAGGGAGACAGGGCCTGAACTATGGCTACACCTTC
TRBV6-6	TRBJ2-7	few	NA	CASSHTTDYEQYF	TGTGCCAGCAGTCACACGACAGACTACGAGCAGTACTTC